Sequencing of this T cell receptor beta chain was carried out in a study of radiotherapy plus CTLA-4 blockade in lung cancer. This CDR3 region has 12 residues. Trimming removed 4 bases from V and 4 bases from J; junction bases left unmatched: 1. Germline CDR1 MNHEY, CDR2 SVGAGI. Sequencing used immunoSEQ multiplex PCR; TCRdb keeps in-frame clones, though not all of them. The repertoire holds 52,000 or so clones, with roughly 79% as singletons. In chemo-refractory metastatic non-small-cell lung cancer, patients got ipilimumab CTLA-4 blockade together with focal radiation. Study-wide results and limits: Dynamics of early blood T cell clones, together with interferon-beta, were reportedly the best predictors of response.

With regard to this clone: Its target is not known.

This receptor was obtained from a human donor with non-small cell lung cancer whose response to radiotherapy plus ipilimumab could not be evaluated. V usage is TRBV6-5 and J usage is TRBJ2-7; 7 bases agree with TRBD1. Sequencing was performed on peripheral blood, taken from a patient treated with radiotherapy plus ipilimumab. The CDR3 DNA reads TGTGCCAGCAGTTTACAGGGGTACGAGCAGTACTTC. Translated, it gives CASSLQGYEQYF.